These T cell receptor beta chains were read from a single sample in a study of a mutant IDH1 vaccine in newly diagnosed glioma. Sequenced by immunoSEQ multiplex PCR; TCRdb stores in-frame clones only, minus some. The table has about 32,000 clones, about 78% seen once; the top ten hold about 24%. These receptors' antigens are unknown. The sequencing here drew on PBMCs, taken from a glioma patient whose treatment included an IDH1 peptide vaccine. Every receptor here comes from a young man with glioma. CDR3s include the opening cysteine and the closing phenylalanine or tryptophan. Fields, in order: J gene, D gene, clone size, V gene, CDR3 DNA, CDR3 protein. The D gene is left open where the match is weak. Part of the rows lack a size; the others show once, few, many or a class for expanded clones.

TRBJ1-1	NA	NA	TRBV2	TGTGCCAGCAGTGAACAGGGAAGGGGCACTGAAGCTTTCTTT	CASSEQGRGTEAFF
TRBJ2-2	TRBD1	NA	TRBV5-6	TGTGCCAGCAGCCCCATCCGGGACAGGAACACCGGGGAGCTGTTTTTT	CASSPIRDRNTGELFF
TRBJ1-1	NA	NA	TRBV5-4	TGTGCCAGCAGCTTGGCCCAGGGCCTTTACACTGAAGCTTTCTTT	CASSLAQGLYTEAFF
TRBJ2-7	TRBD2	once	TRBV7-2	TGTGCCAGCAGCTTACTGGCGGGGGACTACGAGCAGTACTTC	CASSLLAGDYEQYF
TRBJ2-5	NA	once	TRBV10-1	TGCGCCACCCCCGGGGACCAAGAGACCCAGTACTTC	CATPGDQETQYF
TRBJ1-2	NA	NA	TRBV7-2	TGTGCCAGCAGCTTCGCAGTCGACCCAAGAGGCTACACCTTC	CASSFAVDPRGYTF
TRBJ2-3	TRBD2	NA	TRBV7-2	TGTGCCAGCAGCTTATATCGAGCGGGAGGCACAGATACGCAGTATTTT	CASSLYRAGGTDTQYF
TRBJ2-7	NA	NA	TRBV2	TGTGCCAGCGGGAAGTTCGAGCCCTCCGAGCAGTACTTC	CASGKFEPSEQYF
TRBJ2-7	TRBD1	NA	TRBV19	TGTGCCAGTAGTAGGTGGGGGACAGGGTCCTACGAGCAGTACTTC	CASSRWGTGSYEQYF
TRBJ2-7	TRBD2	NA	TRBV11-2	TGTGCCAGCAGCTACACCTCCGGGACTATCCCCTACGAGCAGTACTTC	CASSYTSGTIPYEQYF
TRBJ2-3	TRBD2	once	TRBV6-5	TGTGCCAGCAGTCCTTATGGGGGGGTCACAGATACGCAGTATTTT	CASSPYGGVTDTQYF
TRBJ1-4	NA	few	TRBV30	TGTGCCTGGAGCCTAAGGGGGGAAAAACTGTTTTTT	CAWSLRGEKLFF
TRBJ2-5	NA	NA	TRBV14	TGTGCCAGCAGCCAACGCCGCAGGGGGGAGGAGACCCAGTACTTC	CASSQRRRGEETQYF
TRBJ2-2	NA	NA	TRBV6-6	TGTGCCAGCAGTTGGGGTCTAGGGAACACCGGGGAGCTGTTTTTT	CASSWGLGNTGELFF
TRBJ2-7	NA	NA	TRBV30	TGTGCCTGGAGTAGCAGGGAATCCTACGAGCAGTACTTC	CAWSSRESYEQYF
TRBJ2-1	TRBD1	NA	TRBV14	TGTGCCAGCAGCCAGATGGGACAGGGATATGAGCAGTTCTTC	CASSQMGQGYEQFF
TRBJ1-4	NA	NA	TRBV28	TGTGCCAGCAGCACGTACCGCGGGGGCGGGAATGAAAAACTGTTTTTT	CASSTYRGGGNEKLFF
TRBJ2-6	TRBD1	NA	TRBV7-9	TGTGCCAGCAGCTTAGCGTGGACAGGGGGCAACTCTGGGGCCAACGTCCTGACTTTC	CASSLAWTGGNSGANVLTF
TRBJ2-5	NA	NA	TRBV20-1	TGCAGTGCTAGCGAGGGCGAGACCCAGTACTTC	CSASEGETQYF
TRBJ1-1	NA	NA	TRBV6-5	TGTGCCAGCAGTTACTCGAGGCACCCGGGTATGAGTACGGCTTTCTTT	CASSYSRHPGMSTAFF
TRBJ2-3	TRBD2	NA	TRBV2	TGTGCCAGCAGAGACGCGGGAGGGGGCACAGATACGCAGTATTTT	CASRDAGGGTDTQYF
TRBJ2-7	NA	NA	TRBV4-3	TGCGCCAGCAGCCTCGACACTGCTGGAGGCTACGAGCAGTACTTC	CASSLDTAGGYEQYF
TRBJ1-1	NA	NA	TRBV4-1	TGCGCCAGCAGCCAAGGACGCGGGAGGAACACTGAAGCTTTCTTT	CASSQGRGRNTEAFF
TRBJ1-1	TRBD1	NA	TRBV5-1	TGCGCCAGCAGCTTGGCCGACAGGGGTGAAGCTTTCTTT	CASSLADRGEAFF
TRBJ2-5	TRBD1	NA	TRBV28	TGTGCCAGCAGTCCTGACAGGGGGCCCGTAGGAGAGACCCAGTACTTC	CASSPDRGPVGETQYF
TRBJ1-1	TRBD1	NA	TRBV30	TGTGCCTGGAACCAGGGGGCGCGGGCTTTCTTT	CAWNQGARAFF
TRBJ1-1	NA	NA	TRBV7-9	TGTGCCAGCAGCTTAGGGGGCATGAACACTGAAGCTTTCTTT	CASSLGGMNTEAFF
TRBJ2-7	NA	NA	TRBV6-5	TGTGCCAGCAGTCGAGACAAACGGAGCTCCTACGAGCAGTACTTC	CASSRDKRSSYEQYF